This TCR beta chain is from a study of early stage breast cancer tumors. Study summary: ER+/PR+/HER2- status applied to about 80% of the 16 invasive breast tumors. Samples were sequenced at 7.5 to 10-fold average coverage.

Concerning this clone itself: The antigen remains undetermined.

Study-wide results and caveats: Tumors had around 2.5-fold higher T cell density than normal breast. Blood repertoires resembled normal breast more than tumor.

The germline gives CDR1 MGHRA, CDR2 YSYEKL. V dropped 1 base and J dropped 3; count of bases not matched to a gene: 2. This CDR3 region has 15 residues. The protocol was immunoSEQ multiplex PCR, while the TCRdb copy is restricted to in-frame clones and leaves out a portion. The table has approximately 20,000 clones, 76% seen once. The chain uses TRBV4-1 and TRBJ1-5; 8 bases fit TRBD1. Sequenced input: blood. The TCR sequence derives from a person aged 55 to 75 with breast cancer. The CDR3 nucleotides read TGCGCCAGCAGCCAAGGGGGACAGGCCAATCAGCCCCAGCATTTT. Its translation is CASSQGGQANQPQHF.